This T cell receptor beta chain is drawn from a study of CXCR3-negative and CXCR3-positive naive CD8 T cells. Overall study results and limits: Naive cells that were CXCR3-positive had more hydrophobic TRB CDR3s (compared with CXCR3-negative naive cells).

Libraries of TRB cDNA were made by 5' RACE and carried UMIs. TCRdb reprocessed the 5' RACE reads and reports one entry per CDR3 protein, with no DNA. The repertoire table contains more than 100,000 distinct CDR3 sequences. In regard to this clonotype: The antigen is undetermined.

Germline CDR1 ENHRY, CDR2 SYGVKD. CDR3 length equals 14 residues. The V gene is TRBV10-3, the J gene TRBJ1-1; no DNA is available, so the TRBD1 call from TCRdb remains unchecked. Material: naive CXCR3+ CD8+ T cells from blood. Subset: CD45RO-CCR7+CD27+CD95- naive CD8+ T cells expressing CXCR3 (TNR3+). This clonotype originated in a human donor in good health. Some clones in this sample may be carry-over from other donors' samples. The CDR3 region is CAISESGVGTEAFF.